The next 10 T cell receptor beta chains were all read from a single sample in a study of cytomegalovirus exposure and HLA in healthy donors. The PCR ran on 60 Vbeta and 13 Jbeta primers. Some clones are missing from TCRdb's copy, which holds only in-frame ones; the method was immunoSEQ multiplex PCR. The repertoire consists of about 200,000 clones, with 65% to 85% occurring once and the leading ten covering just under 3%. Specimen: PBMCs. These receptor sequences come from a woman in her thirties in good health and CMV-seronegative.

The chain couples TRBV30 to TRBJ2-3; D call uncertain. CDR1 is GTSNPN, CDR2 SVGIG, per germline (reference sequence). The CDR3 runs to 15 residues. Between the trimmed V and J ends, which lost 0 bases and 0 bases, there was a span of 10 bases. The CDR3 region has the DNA TGTGCCTGGAGTGTCAGGTCGCCTAGCACAGATACGCAGTATTTT. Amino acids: CAWSVRSPSTDTQYF.

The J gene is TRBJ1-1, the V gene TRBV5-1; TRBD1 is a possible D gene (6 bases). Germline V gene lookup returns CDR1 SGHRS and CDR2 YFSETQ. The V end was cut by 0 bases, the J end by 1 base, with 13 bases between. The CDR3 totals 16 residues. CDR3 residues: CASSLAAGEGNTEAFF. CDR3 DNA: TGCGCCAGCAGCTTGGCCGCAGGGGAAGGGAACACTGAAGCTTTCTTT. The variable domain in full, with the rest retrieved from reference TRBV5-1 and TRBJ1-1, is KAGVTQTPRYLIKTRGQQVTLSCSPISGHRSVSWYQQTPGQGLQFLFEYFSETQRNKGNFPGRFSGRQFSNSRSEMNVSTLELGDSALYLCASSLAAGEGNTEAFFGQGTRLTVV.

In DNA form, the CDR3 reads TGTGCCATCAGTGACGGAATGGTACAGCAAGAGACCCAGTACTTC. Amino acids: CAISDGMVQQETQYF. The chain employs TRBV10-3 and TRBJ2-5; D call uncertain. The CDR3 sequence is 15 residues long. CDR1 and CDR2 from the germline V gene are ENHRY and SYGVKD. V gave up 3 bases and J gave up 2 bases, with 13 bases separating them.

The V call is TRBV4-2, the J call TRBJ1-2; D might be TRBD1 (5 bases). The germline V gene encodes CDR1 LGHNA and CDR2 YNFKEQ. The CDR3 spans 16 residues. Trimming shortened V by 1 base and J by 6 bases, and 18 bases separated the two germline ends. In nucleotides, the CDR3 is TGTGCCAGCAGCCAAGGATTAAACAGGAATTTCGATGGCTACACCTTC. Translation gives CASSQGLNRNFDGYTF.

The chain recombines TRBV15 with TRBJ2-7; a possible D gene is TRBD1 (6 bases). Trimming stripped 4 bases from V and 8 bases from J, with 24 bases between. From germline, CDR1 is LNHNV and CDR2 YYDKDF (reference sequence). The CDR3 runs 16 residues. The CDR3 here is CATSTYGDTGPTKQYF. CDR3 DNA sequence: TGTGCCACCAGCACCTATGGGGACACAGGACCGACGAAGCAGTACTTC.

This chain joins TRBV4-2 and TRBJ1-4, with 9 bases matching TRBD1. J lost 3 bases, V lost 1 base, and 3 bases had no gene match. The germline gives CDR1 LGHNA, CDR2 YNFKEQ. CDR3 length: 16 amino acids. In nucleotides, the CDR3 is TGTGCCAGCAGCCAAGTGACAGGGGGGGCTAATGAAAAACTGTTTTTT. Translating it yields CASSQVTGGANEKLFF.

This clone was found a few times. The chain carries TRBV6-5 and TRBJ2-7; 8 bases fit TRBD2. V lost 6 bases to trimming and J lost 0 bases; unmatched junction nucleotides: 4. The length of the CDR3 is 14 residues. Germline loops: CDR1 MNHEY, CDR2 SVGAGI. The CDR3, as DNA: TGTGCCAGCAGGGAGCGGGGGCCCTCCTACGAGCAGTACTTC. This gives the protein CASRERGPSYEQYF.

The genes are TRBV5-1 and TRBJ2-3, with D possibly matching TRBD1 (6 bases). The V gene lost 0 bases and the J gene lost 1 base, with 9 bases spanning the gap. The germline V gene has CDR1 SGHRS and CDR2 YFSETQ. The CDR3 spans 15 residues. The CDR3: CASSLDRVGTDTQYF. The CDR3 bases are TGCGCCAGCAGCTTGGACAGGGTTGGCACAGATACGCAGTATTTT.

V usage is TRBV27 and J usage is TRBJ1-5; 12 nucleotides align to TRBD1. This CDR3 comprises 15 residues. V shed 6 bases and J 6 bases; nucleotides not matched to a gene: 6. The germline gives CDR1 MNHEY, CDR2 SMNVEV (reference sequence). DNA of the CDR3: TGTGCCAGCAGCTGGGGACAGGGGGCAAGTCAGCCCCAGCATTTT. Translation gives CASSWGQGASQPQHF.

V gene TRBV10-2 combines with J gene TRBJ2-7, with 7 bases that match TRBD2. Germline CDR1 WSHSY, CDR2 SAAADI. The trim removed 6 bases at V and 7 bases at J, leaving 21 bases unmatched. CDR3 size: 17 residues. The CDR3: CASSLPRGGSLTGEQYF. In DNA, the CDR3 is TGCGCCAGCAGCCTACCTCGCGGCGGGAGTTTGACGGGGGAGCAGTACTTC.